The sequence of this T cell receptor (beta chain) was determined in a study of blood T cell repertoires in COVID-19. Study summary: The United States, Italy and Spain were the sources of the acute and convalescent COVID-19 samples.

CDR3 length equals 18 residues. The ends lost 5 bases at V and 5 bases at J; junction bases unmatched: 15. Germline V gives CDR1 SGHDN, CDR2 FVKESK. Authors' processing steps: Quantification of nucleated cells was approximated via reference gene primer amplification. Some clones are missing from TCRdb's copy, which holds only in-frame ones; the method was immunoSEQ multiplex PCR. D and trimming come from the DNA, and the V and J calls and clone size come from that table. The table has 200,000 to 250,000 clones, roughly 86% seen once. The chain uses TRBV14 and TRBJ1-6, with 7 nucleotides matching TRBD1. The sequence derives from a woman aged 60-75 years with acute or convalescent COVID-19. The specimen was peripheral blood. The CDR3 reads CASSFAGRRGGNNSPLHF. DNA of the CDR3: TGTGCCAGCAGCTTCGCAGGAAGGAGAGGGGGCAATAATTCACCCCTCCACTTT. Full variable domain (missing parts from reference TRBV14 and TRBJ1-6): EAGVTQFPSHSVIEKGQTVTLRCDPISGHDNLYWYRRVMGKEIKFLLHFVKESKQDESGMPNNRFLAERTGGTYSTLKVQPAELEDSGVYFCASSFAGRRGGNNSPLHFGNGTRLTVT.